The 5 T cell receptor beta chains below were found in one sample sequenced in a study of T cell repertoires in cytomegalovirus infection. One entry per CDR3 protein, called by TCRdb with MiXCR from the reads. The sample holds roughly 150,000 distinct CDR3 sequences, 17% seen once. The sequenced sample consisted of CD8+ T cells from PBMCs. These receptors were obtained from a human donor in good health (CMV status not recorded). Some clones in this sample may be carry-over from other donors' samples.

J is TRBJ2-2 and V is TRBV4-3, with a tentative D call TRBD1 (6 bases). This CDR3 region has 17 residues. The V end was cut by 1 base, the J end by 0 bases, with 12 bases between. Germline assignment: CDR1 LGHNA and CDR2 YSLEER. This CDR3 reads CASSQVGRTANTGELFF. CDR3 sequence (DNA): TGCGCCAGCAGCCAAGTGGGAAGGACAGCGAACACCGGGGAGCTGTTTTTT.

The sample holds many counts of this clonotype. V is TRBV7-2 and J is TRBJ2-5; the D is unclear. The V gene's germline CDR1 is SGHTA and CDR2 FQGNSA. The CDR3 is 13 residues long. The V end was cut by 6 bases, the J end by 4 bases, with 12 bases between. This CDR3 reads CASRLNKGETQYF. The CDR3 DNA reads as TGTGCCAGCAGGCTTAATAAGGGAGAGACCCAGTACTTC.

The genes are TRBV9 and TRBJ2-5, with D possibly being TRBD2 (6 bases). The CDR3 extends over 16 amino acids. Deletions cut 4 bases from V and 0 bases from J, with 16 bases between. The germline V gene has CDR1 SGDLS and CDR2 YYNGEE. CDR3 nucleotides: TGTGCCAGCAGCTCCACGGTCGGGGACTACCAAGAGACCCAGTACTTC. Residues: CASSSTVGDYQETQYF. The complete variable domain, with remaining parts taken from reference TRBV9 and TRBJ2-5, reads DSGVTQTPKHLITATGQRVTLRCSPRSGDLSVYWYQQSLDQGLQFLIQYYNGEERAKGNILERFSAQQFPDLHSELNLSSLELGDSALYFCASSSTVGDYQETQYFGPGTRLLVL.

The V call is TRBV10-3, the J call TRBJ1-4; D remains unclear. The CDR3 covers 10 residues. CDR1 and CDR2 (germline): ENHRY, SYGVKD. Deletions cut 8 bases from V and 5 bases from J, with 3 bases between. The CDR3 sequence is CAIGNEKLFF. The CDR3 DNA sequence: TGTGCCATCGGAAATGAAAAACTGTTTTTT.

The CDR3 sequence: CASSLSVDLLGSNEQFF. The DNA for the CDR3 is TGTGCCAGCAGCTTATCGGTTGACCTTCTAGGGTCAAATGAGCAGTTCTTC. The chain has TRBV9 and TRBJ2-1; D not resolved. This CDR3 region has 17 residues. The germline V gene has CDR1 SGDLS and CDR2 YYNGEE. Trimming cost V 4 bases and J 7 bases, with 24 bases left between them.